This TCR beta chain is drawn from a study of blood T cell repertoires in COVID-19. Study-wide context: Some COVID-19 samples were acute and others convalescent; all came from the United States, Italy and Spain.

J gave up 5 bases and V 4 bases, and 6 bases lay outside the gene matches. The germline V gene encodes CDR1 MDHEN and CDR2 SYDVKM. This CDR3 is 17 amino acids long. Libraries were prepared by immunoSEQ multiplex PCR; TCRdb keeps only in-frame clonotypes and omits some of them. The table lists some 290,000 clones, approximately 91% of them singletons. This TCR was recovered from a woman aged 25 to 45 with COVID-19, enrolled during active disease. The chain couples TRBV28 to TRBJ2-2; 14 nucleotides line up with TRBD2. The material sequenced was peripheral blood. This CDR3 reads CASSSGLAGVVTGELFF. The CDR3 DNA follows: TGTGCCAGCAGTTCGGGACTAGCGGGAGTGGTAACCGGGGAGCTGTTTTTT.